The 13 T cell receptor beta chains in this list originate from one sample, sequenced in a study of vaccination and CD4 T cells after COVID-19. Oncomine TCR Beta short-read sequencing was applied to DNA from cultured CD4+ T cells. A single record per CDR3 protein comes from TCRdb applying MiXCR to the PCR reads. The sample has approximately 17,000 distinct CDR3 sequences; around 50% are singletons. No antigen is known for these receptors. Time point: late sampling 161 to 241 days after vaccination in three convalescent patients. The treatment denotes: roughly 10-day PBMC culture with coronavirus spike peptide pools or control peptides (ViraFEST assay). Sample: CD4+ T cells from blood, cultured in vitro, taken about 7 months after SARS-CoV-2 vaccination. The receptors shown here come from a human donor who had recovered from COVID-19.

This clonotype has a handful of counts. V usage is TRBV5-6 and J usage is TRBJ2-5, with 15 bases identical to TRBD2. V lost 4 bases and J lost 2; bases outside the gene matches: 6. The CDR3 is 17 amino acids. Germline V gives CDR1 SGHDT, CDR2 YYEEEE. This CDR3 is CASSHGLAGGPQETQYF. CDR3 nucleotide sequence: TGTGCCAGCAGCCATGGACTAGCGGGAGGGCCTCAAGAGACCCAGTACTTC.

In DNA, the CDR3 is TGTGCCAGCAGTCGTCACAGGGAATCCTACGAGCAGTACTTC. Translating it yields CASSRHRESYEQYF. The rearrangement uses TRBV11-2 and TRBJ2-7; tentative D call: TRBD1 (6 bases). V was pared by 6 bases and J by 1 base, with 13 bases between. This CDR3 spans 14 amino acids. Germline V gene sequence: CDR1 SGHAT, CDR2 FQNNGV.

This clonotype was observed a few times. In DNA, the CDR3 is TGTGCCAGCAGTTACCTGCGGGGGGCCGGGGAGACCCAGTACTTC. Translating gives CASSYLRGAGETQYF. This sequence joins TRBV6-2 or TRBV6-3 and TRBJ2-5, with 8 bases lining up with TRBD2. The CDR3 spans 15 residues. V shed 2 bases, J shed 5 bases, and the junction held 7 bases outside the gene matches. The germline V gene has CDR1 MNHEY and CDR2 SVGEGT.

CDR3 loop: CASSIEVWTEAFF. The CDR3, as DNA: TGTGCCAGTAGTATAGAGGTTTGGACTGAAGCTTTCTTT. The rearrangement joins TRBV19 to TRBJ1-1; D gene unclear. Germline values: CDR1 LNHDA, CDR2 SQIVND (reference sequence). V was shortened by 0 bases and J by 5 bases, with 7 bases between the two germline ends. This CDR3 is built from 13 residues.

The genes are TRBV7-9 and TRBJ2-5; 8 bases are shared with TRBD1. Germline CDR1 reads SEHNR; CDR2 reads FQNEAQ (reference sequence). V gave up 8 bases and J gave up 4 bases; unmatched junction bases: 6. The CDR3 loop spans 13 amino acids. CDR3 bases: TGTGCCAGCCAAGGACAGGGTGGAGAGACCCAGTACTTC. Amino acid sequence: CASQGQGGETQYF.

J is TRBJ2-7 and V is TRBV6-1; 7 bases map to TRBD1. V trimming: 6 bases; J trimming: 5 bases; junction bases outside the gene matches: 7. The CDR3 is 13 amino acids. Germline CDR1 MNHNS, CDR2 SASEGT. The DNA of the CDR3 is TGTGCCAGCAGAGAAATCGGGACAGACGAGCAGTACTTC. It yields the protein CASREIGTDEQYF.

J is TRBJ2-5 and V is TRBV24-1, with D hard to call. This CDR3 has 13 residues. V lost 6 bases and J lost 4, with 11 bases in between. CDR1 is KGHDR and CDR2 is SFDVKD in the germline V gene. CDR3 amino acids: CATSLPNRETQYF. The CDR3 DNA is TGTGCCACCAGTCTCCCCAACCGAGAGACCCAGTACTTC.

DNA for the CDR3: TGCAGTGCCGCATCTAACTATGGCTACACCTTC. Protein sequence: CSAASNYGYTF. This chain uses TRBV20-1 with TRBJ1-2; D gene unclear. The germline gives CDR1 DFQATT, CDR2 SNEGSKA (reference sequence). This CDR3 region has 11 residues. Trimming took off 6 bases at V and 0 bases at J, with 5 bases between the two ends.

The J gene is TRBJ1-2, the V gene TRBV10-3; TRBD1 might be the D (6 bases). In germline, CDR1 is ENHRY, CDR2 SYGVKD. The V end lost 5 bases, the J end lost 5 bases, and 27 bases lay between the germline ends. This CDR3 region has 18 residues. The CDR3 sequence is CAISSPSGQSFGGYGYTF. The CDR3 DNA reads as TGTGCCATCAGTTCTCCTTCCGGACAGAGCTTTGGTGGGTATGGCTACACCTTC.

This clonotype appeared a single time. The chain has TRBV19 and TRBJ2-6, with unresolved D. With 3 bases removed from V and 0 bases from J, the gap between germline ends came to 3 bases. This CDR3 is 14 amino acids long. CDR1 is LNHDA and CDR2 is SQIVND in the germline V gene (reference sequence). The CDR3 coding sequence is TGTGCCAGTAGTATCCTCTCTGGGGCCAACGTCCTGACTTTC. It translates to CASSILSGANVLTF.

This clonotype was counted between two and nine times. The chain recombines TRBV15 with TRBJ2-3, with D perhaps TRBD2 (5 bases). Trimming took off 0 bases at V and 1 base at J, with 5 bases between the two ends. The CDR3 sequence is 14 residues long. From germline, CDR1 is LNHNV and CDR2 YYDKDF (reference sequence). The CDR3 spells CATSRERGTDTQYF. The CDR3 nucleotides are TGTGCCACCAGCAGAGAGCGGGGCACAGATACGCAGTATTTT.

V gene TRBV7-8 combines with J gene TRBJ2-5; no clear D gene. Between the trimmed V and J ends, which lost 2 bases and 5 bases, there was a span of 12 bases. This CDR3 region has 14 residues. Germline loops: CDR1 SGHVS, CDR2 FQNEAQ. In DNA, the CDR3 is TGTGCCAGCAGCTTATCTGGGGTAGCTGAGACCCAGTACTTC. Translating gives CASSLSGVAETQYF.

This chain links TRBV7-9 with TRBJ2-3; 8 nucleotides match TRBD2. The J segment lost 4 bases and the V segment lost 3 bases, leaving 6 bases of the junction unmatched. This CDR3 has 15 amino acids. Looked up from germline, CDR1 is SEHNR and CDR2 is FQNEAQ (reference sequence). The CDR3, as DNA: TGTGCCAGCAGCTTCCGGGGGGGATTTGCAGATACGCAGTATTTT. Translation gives CASSFRGGFADTQYF.